This T cell receptor (beta chain) emerged from a study of long-term antiretroviral therapy in people with HIV. Study-level points and caveats: Specimen acquisition occurred between the mid-2000s and the late 2010s, potentially under older ART regimens.

CDR1 and CDR2 (germline): MNHNS, SASEGT. This CDR3 spans 13 amino acids. Deletions cut 7 bases from V and 2 bases from J, with 11 bases between. Every one of the donors gave at least one pre-ART PBMC sample and at least two post-ART PBMC samples. An immunoSEQ assay, version v3.0, was performed at survey level. The protocol was immunoSEQ multiplex PCR, while the TCRdb copy is restricted to in-frame clones and leaves out a portion. The table shows fewer than 30,000 clones, with roughly 88% occurring only once. On this clone: Its antigen is currently unknown.

The chain recombines TRBV6-1 with TRBJ1-2; D might be TRBD1 (5 bases). This TCR was sampled from a man aged 25-45 years with HIV. Sequencing was performed on unsorted PBMCs, taken nearly 2.9 years after starting antiretroviral therapy. CDR3 loop: CASKLGPNYGYTF. DNA for the CDR3: TGTGCCAGCAAGCTGGGGCCGAACTATGGCTACACCTTC.